This TCR beta chain comes out of a study of STAT3 mutations in large granular lymphocyte leukemia. Broader study findings: Some patients had persisting codominant clonotypes that could mask small clones. In about 30% of the 18 patients, new TCR clonotypes emerged after therapy. At least one immunodominant TCR beta clonotype appeared in every T-cell large granular lymphocyte leukemia patient. In several patients, dominant TCR clone burden exceeded STAT3 mutant burden.

Remarks on this clone: The antigen remains unidentified.

In germline, CDR1 is KGHSH, CDR2 LQKENI. This CDR3 comprises 14 residues. Trimming at V came to 4 bases and at J to 3 bases, leaving 3 bases not matched to a gene. Roughly 39,000 productive templates were obtained per sample on average. Sequenced by immunoSEQ multiplex PCR; TCRdb stores in-frame clones only, minus some. The table shows approximately 10,000 clones, with approximately 80% occurring only once. The chain has TRBV18 and TRBJ2-4; 7 positions agree with TRBD1. The clonotype was recovered from a man aged 55-75 years with T-cell large granular lymphocyte leukemia. Some clones in this sample may be carry-over from other donors' samples. The sequenced sample was peripheral blood mononuclear cells. CDR3 residues: CASSRQGSKNIQYF. CDR3 nucleotide sequence: TGTGCCAGCTCACGACAGGGTAGCAAAAACATTCAGTACTTC.